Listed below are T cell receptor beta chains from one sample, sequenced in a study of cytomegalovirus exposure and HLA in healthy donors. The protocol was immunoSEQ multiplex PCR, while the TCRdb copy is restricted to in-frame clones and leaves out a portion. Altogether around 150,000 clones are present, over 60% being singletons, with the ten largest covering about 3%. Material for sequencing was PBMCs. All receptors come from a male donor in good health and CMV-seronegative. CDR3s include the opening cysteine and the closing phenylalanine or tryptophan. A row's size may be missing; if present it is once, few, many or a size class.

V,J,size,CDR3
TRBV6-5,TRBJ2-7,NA,CASSYSPQSYEQYF
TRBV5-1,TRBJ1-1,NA,CASSLQGPDTEAFF
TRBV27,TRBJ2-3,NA,CASNRRGLAGGDTQYF
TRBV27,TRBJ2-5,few,CASRTLEAGGRETQYF
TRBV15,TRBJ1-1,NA,CATSRPDRAINAFF
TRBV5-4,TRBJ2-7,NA,CASSLSGGAYEQYF
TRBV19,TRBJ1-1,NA,CASTPGHPNTEAFF
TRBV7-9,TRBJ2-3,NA,CASSNPGSTSTDTQYF
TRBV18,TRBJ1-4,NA,CASSPFGGPNEKLFF
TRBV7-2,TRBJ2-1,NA,CASSPGSHNEQFF
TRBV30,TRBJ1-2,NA,CAWSVKNNYGYTF
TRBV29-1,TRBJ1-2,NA,CSVAGTGGMINYGYTF
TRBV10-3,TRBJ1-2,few,CAISDDEEDYGYTF
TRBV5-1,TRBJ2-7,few,CASKGDVTGEQYF
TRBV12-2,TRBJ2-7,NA,CASRFRVRGQGAYEQYF
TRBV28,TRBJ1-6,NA,CATKPGQLSSYNSPLHF
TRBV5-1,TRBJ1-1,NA,CASKSGLKGNTEALF
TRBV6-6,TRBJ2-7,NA,CASSYEGVQYEQYF
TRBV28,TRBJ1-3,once,CASSFQGSSGNTIYF
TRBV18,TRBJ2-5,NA,CASSPGQGSPVWETQYF
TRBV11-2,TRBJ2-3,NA,CASSFPLGATDTQYF
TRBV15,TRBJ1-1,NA,CATSRGDRKNTEAFF
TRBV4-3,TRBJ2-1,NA,CASSQDGLAGGLDNEQFF
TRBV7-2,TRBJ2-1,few,CASSLRPTTSGRTAEQFF
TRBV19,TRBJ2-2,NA,CALKYGQGDTGELFF
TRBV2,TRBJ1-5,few,CASSGRTDLRAGNQPQHF
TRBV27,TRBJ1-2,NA,CATQDRAHYGYTF
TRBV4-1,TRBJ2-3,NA,CASSQVARAGGQISTDTQYF
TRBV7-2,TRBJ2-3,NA,CASSPRSGSGVDTQYF
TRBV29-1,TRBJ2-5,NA,CSVEFGETQYF
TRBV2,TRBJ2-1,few,CASSRQDSYNEQFF
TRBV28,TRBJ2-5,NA,CASSLGAGLETQYF
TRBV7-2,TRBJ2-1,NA,CASSSSGLMNEQFF
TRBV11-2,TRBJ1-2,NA,CASSLGGGGYYGYTF
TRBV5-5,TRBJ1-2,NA,CASHGGTATRAKLGYTF
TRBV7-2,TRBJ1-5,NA,CASSLAGNNQPQHF
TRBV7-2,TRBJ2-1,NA,CASSRSRLAGAIEQFF
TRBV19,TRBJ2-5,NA,CASSLGLAEETQYF
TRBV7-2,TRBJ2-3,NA,CASSAQGSWTDTQYF
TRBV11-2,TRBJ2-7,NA,CASSLGALGGEQYF
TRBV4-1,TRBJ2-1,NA,CASSQVDLGLAYNEQFF
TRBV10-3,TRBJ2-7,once,CAISRKEGEGTYEQYF
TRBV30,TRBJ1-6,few,CAWSHGHYNSPLHF
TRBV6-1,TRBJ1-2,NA,CASSGYSYYGYTF
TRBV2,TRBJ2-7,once,CASSEGQVSYEQYF
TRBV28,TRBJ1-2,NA,CASSSLGDRGIWGYTF
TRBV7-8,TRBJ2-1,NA,CASSAKQFRDRGNEQFF
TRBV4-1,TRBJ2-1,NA,CASSHLALLGNEQFF
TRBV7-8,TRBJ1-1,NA,CASSLAANTEAFF
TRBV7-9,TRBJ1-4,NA,CASSQVTGGNEKLFF
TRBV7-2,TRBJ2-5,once,CASSRALAGGETQYF
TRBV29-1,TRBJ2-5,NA,CSVASGQETQYF
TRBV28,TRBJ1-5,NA,CASSGDGVNQPQHF
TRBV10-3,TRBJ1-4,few,CAISPHATNEKLFF
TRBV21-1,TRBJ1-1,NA,CASSKDQRRAEAFF
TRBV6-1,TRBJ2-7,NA,CASRQGHREQYF